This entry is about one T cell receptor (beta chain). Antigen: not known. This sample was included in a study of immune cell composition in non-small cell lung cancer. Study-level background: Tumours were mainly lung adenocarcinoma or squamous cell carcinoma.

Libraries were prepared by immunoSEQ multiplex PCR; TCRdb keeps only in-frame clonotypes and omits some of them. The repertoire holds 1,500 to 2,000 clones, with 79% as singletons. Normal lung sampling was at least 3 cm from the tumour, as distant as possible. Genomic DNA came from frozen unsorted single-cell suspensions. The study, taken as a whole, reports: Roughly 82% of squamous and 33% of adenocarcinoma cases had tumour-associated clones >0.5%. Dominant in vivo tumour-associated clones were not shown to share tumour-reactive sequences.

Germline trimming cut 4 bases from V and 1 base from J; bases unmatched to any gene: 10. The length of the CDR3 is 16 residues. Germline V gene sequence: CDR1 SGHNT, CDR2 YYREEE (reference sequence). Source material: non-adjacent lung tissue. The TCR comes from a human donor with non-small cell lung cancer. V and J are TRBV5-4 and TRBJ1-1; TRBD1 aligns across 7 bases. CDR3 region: CASSPPQGGKNTEAFF. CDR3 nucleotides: TGTGCCAGCAGCCCACCCCAGGGGGGCAAGAACACTGAAGCTTTCTTT.